A single sample gave rise to the 20 T cell receptor beta chains below, sequenced in a study of neoadjuvant nivolumab and ipilimumab in lung cancer. Clones were sequenced by immunoSEQ multiplex PCR, and TCRdb holds only the in-frame ones, with some missing. The sample contains several thousand clones, 91% of which appear only once. The sample consisted of blood, taken after neoadjuvant nivolumab, alone or with ipilimumab, at or shortly before surgery. These receptors originate from an adult with non-small cell lung cancer. Some clones in this sample may be carry-over from other donors' samples.

The chain has TRBV9 and TRBJ1-1; D possibly corresponds to TRBD1 (6 bases). Germline V gives CDR1 SGDLS, CDR2 YYNGEE. The CDR3 is 14 amino acids. Trimming cost V 6 bases and J 1 base, with 13 bases left between them. For the CDR3, the DNA is TGTGCCAGCAATACCTTAGGGGGGAACACTGAAGCTTTCTTT. This codes for CASNTLGGNTEAFF.

The V gene is TRBV6-1, the J gene TRBJ2-1, with TRBD2 identical over 11 bases. The trim removed 2 bases at V and 15 bases at J, leaving 9 bases unmatched. The CDR3 runs to 14 residues. CDR1 and CDR2 (germline): MNHNS, SASEGT. The CDR3 reads CASSENSLAGGRFF. The DNA of the CDR3 is TGTGCCAGCAGTGAAAATAGTCTAGCGGGAGGTCGGTTCTTC.

The V call is TRBV12-2, the J call TRBJ2-7; the table's D call of TRBD2 was not tested on the DNA. TRBV12-2 has pseudogene status. This CDR3 has 12 residues. DNA of the CDR3: TGTGCGGTGGCGGGAAGTTGGTACGAGCAGTACTTC. Translation: CAVAGSWYEQYF.

There are a few counts of this clone. CDR3 nucleotides: TGTGCCAGCAGCTTGCTGTCGGGCTACACCTTC. Its translation: CASSLLSGYTF. The chain has TRBV5-6 and TRBJ1-2; D gene ambiguous. The CDR3 is made up of 11 amino acids. Germline V gene sequence: CDR1 SGHDT, CDR2 YYEEEE. Trimming took 1 base from V and 8 from J, leaving 6 bases between them.

This chain joins TRBV2 and TRBJ1-5; TRBD1 might be the D (6 bases). Per the germline V gene, CDR1 is SNHLY and CDR2 is FYNNEI. The CDR3 loop spans 14 amino acids. The V end was cut by 2 bases, the J end by 4 bases, with 9 bases between. The CDR3 loop reads CASSELQGNQPQHF. In DNA form, the CDR3 reads TGTGCCAGCAGTGAATTGCAGGGGAATCAGCCCCAGCATTTT.

The J gene is TRBJ2-7, the V gene TRBV2, with a tentative D call TRBD2 (6 bases). Germline loops: CDR1 SNHLY, CDR2 FYNNEI. The CDR3 length is 12 residues. The V gene lost 6 bases and the J gene lost 6 bases, with 12 bases spanning the gap. The CDR3 loop is CASSGGPREQYF. The DNA for the CDR3 is TGTGCCAGCAGCGGGGGACCTCGCGAGCAGTACTTC. The entire variable domain, with the rest obtained from reference TRBV2 and TRBJ2-7, is as follows: EPEVTQTPSHQVTQMGQEVILRCVPISNHLYFYWYRQILGQKVEFLVSFYNNEISEKSEIFDDQFSVERPDGSNFTLKIRSTKLEDSAMYFCASSGGPREQYFGPGTRLTVT.

This chain uses TRBV19 with TRBJ2-6, with D perhaps assigned TRBD1 or TRBD2 (6 bases each). V was clipped by 3 bases and J by 0 bases, with 12 bases between them. In germline, CDR1 is LNHDA, CDR2 SQIVND (reference sequence). The CDR3 is 17 residues long. The CDR3 is CASSMVGGYSGANVLTF. CDR3 sequence (DNA): TGTGCCAGTAGTATGGTAGGGGGGTACTCTGGGGCCAACGTCCTGACTTTC.

V usage is TRBV19 and J usage is TRBJ2-5; tentative D call: TRBD2 (7 bases). CDR1 is LNHDA and CDR2 is SQIVND in the germline V gene (reference sequence). The CDR3 loop spans 14 amino acids. V lost 3 bases, J lost 5 bases, and 13 bases lay in between. The CDR3 here is CASSIGGGAETQYF. The CDR3 region has the DNA TGTGCCAGTAGTATCGGCGGGGGCGCGGAGACCCAGTACTTC. Based on the CDR3 plus reference TRBV19 and TRBJ2-5, the full variable domain is DGGITQSPKYLFRKEGQNVTLSCEQNLNHDAMYWYRQDPGQGLRLIYYSQIVNDFQKGDIAEGYSVSREKKESFPLTVTSAQKNPTAFYLCASSIGGGAETQYFGPGTRLLVL.

V and J are TRBV5-6 and TRBJ2-1, with unresolved D. This CDR3 comprises 14 residues. Germline V gene lookup returns CDR1 SGHDT and CDR2 YYEEEE. V was shortened by 2 bases and J by 2 bases, with 8 bases between the two germline ends. CDR3 nucleotide sequence: TGTGCCAGCAGCTTTCCGATGGCCTACAATGAGCAGTTCTTC. The encoded protein is CASSFPMAYNEQFF.

V gene TRBV6-1 combines with J gene TRBJ2-7, with TRBD2 matching over 10 bases. V was clipped by 2 bases and J by 3 bases; unmatched bases: 7. CDR3 length equals 16 residues. Germline CDR1 MNHNS, CDR2 SASEGT. The CDR3 region is CASSEPTSGFSYEQYF. The CDR3 nucleotides are TGTGCCAGCAGTGAACCGACTAGCGGGTTTAGCTACGAGCAGTACTTC.

The genes are TRBV6-4 and TRBJ2-7; a possible D gene is TRBD2 (6 bases). The CDR3 runs to 15 residues. V lost 2 bases and J 3 bases, leaving 14 bases between the germline ends. CDR1 MRHNA and CDR2 SNTAGT come from the germline V gene. CDR3 amino acids: CASSDPRRADYEQYF. The CDR3 DNA is TGTGCCAGCAGTGACCCCAGGAGGGCGGACTACGAGCAGTACTTC.

This chain uses TRBV29-1 with TRBJ2-5, with TRBD1 matching 9 bases. Trimming at V came to 2 bases and at J to 5 bases, leaving 9 bases not matched to a gene. The CDR3 consists of 15 residues. From germline, CDR1 is SQVTM and CDR2 ANQGSEA. For the CDR3, the DNA is TGCAGCGTTGAAAGGGGAACAGGGGGCGCTGAGACCCAGTACTTC. It translates to CSVERGTGGAETQYF. Variable domain in full (rest from reference TRBV29-1 and TRBJ2-5): SAVISQKPSRDICQRGTSLTIQCQVDSQVTMMFWYRQQPGQSLTLIATANQGSEATYESGFVIDKFPISRPNLTFSTLTVSNMSPEDSSIYLCSVERGTGGAETQYFGPGTRLLVL.

This rearrangement joins TRBV4-3 to TRBJ2-1; the D is unclear. The CDR3 spans 14 residues. The V end lost 0 bases, the J end lost 6 bases, and 9 bases lay between the germline ends. Germline V CDR1 and CDR2: LGHNA, YSLEER. The CDR3 DNA sequence: TGCGCCAGCAGCCAAGAGGCTAGTGCCAATGAGCAGTTCTTC. It codes for CASSQEASANEQFF.

The chain couples TRBV5-6 to TRBJ1-1, with TRBD1 as a possible D gene (5 bases). Germline loops: CDR1 SGHDT, CDR2 YYEEEE. The CDR3 has 16 amino acids. V was trimmed by 0 bases and J by 0 bases, leaving 12 bases between them. The CDR3 nucleotides are TGTGCCAGCAGCTTGGGGGGGGTCCTCATGAACACTGAAGCTTTCTTT. It yields the protein CASSLGGVLMNTEAFF.

This chain connects TRBV19 to TRBJ2-3; D possibly corresponds to TRBD1 (5 bases). Trimming took 6 bases from V and 5 from J, leaving 18 bases between them. Germline CDR1 reads LNHDA; CDR2 reads SQIVND (reference sequence). The CDR3 length is 15 residues. CDR3 in amino acids: CASSKGAETQDTQYF. CDR3 in DNA: TGTGCCAGTAGCAAAGGGGCAGAGACCCAAGATACGCAGTATTTT.

The chain recombines TRBV9 with TRBJ2-3, with 8 nucleotides matching TRBD1. The CDR3 loop spans 17 amino acids. Trimming at V came to 0 bases and at J to 3 bases, leaving 9 bases not matched to a gene. Germline CDR1 and CDR2: SGDLS and YYNGEE. CDR3: CASSVGQGAQNTDTQYF. The CDR3 nucleotides read TGTGCCAGCAGCGTAGGGCAGGGGGCGCAGAATACAGATACGCAGTATTTT.

The CDR3 DNA follows: TGTGCCAGCAGAACCGGACTAGCGGGAACCGAGCAGTACTTC. Translation gives CASRTGLAGTEQYF. The chain employs TRBV6-6 and TRBJ2-7; 12 nucleotides agree with TRBD2. J was trimmed by 6 bases and V by 6 bases; bases with no gene match: 6. The germline gives CDR1 MNHNY, CDR2 SVGAGI (reference sequence). The CDR3 runs 14 residues.

The DNA of the CDR3 is TGTGCCAGCAGCTTGGCAGGCGGGAGGGCCGGGGAGCTGTTTTTT. The encoded protein is CASSLAGGRAGELFF. The chain couples TRBV5-6 to TRBJ2-2, with TRBD2 identical over 9 bases. CDR1 is SGHDT, CDR2 YYEEEE, per germline. This CDR3 is built from 15 residues. The V segment lost 0 bases and the J segment 6 bases; nucleotides outside the gene matches: 3.

The J gene is TRBJ1-2, the V gene TRBV27, with TRBD1 matching 11 bases. Trimming removed 5 bases from V and 4 bases from J; junction bases left unmatched: 9. The CDR3 runs to 16 residues. CDR1 MNHEY and CDR2 SMNVEV come from the germline V gene (reference sequence). CDR3 in DNA: TGTGCCAGCAGTCTTGCAGGGACAGGGGGTGCCTATGGCTACACCTTC. Its protein is CASSLAGTGGAYGYTF.

The chain links TRBV5-4 to TRBJ1-2; TRBD1 might be the D (5 bases). The CDR3 length is 13 residues. The V end lost 0 bases, the J end lost 8 bases, and 11 bases lay between the germline ends. CDR1 is SGHNT, CDR2 YYREEE, per germline (reference sequence). CDR3 sequence: CASSLDQGGGYTF. CDR3 nucleotides: TGTGCCAGCAGCTTGGATCAGGGTGGCGGCTACACCTTC.